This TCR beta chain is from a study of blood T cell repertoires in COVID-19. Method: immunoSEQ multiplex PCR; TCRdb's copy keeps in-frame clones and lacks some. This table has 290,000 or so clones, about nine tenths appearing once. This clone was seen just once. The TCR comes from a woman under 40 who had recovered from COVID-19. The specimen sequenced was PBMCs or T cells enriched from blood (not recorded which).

The CDR3 is CASSSPRGLNTEAFF. The CDR3 nucleotides read TGTGCCAGCAGTTCCCCCAGGGGTCTGAACACTGAAGCTTTCTTT. The rearrangement links TRBV28 to TRBJ1-1; D may be TRBD1 (6 bases). The CDR3 runs to 15 residues. Germline V gives CDR1 MDHEN, CDR2 SYDVKM. Trimming pared 4 bases from V and 0 bases from J, leaving 12 bases between.